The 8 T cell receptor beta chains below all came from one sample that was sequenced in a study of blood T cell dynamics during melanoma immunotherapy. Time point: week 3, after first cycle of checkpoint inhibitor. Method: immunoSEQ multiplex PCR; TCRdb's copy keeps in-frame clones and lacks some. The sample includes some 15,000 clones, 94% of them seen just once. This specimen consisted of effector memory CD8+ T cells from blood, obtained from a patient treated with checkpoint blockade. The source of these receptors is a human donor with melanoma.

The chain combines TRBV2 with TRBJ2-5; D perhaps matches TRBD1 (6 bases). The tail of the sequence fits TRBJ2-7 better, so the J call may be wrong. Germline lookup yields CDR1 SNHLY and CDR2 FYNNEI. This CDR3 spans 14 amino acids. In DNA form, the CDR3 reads TGTGCCAGCAGTGAAAGGGGCAGGGGCTACGAGCAGTACTTC. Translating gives CASSERGRGYEQYF.

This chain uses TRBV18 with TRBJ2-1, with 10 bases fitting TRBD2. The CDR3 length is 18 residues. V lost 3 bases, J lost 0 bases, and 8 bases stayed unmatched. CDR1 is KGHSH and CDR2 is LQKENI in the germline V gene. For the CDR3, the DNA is TGTGCCAGCTCACCCGTTAGACTAGCGGGCCCCTCCTACAATGAGCAGTTCTTC. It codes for CASSPVRLAGPSYNEQFF. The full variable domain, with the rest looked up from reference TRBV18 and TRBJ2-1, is NAGVMQNPRHLVRRRGQEARLRCSPMKGHSHVYWYRQLPEEGLKFMVYLQKENIIDESGMPKERFSAEFPKEGPSILRIQQVVRGDSAAYFCASSPVRLAGPSYNEQFFGPGTRLTVL.

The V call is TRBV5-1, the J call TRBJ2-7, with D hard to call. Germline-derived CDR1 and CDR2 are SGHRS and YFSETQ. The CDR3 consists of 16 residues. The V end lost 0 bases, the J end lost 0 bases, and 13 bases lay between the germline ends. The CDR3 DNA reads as TGCGCCAGCAGCTTGGCCGACACTTGGAGCTCCTACGAGCAGTACTTC. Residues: CASSLADTWSSYEQYF.

CDR3: CASSTTASDYGYTF. As DNA, the CDR3 is TGTGCCAGTAGTACGACCGCATCGGACTATGGCTACACCTTC. This sequence joins TRBV19 and TRBJ1-2; D call uncertain. Germline loops: CDR1 LNHDA, CDR2 SQIVND (reference sequence). V was shortened by 4 bases and J by 3 bases, with 12 bases between the two germline ends. This CDR3 comprises 14 residues.

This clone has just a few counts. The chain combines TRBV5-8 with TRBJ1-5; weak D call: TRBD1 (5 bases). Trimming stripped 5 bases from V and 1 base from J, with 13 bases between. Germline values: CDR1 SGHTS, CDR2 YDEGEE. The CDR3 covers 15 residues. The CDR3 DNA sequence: TGTGCCAGCAGACACAATCAGGGAAGCAATCAGCCCCAGCATTTT. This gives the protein CASRHNQGSNQPQHF.

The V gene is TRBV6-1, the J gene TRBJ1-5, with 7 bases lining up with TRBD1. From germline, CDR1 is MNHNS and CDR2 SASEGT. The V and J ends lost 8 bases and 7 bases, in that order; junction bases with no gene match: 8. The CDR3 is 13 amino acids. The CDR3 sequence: CASGKGAKQPQHF. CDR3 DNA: TGTGCCAGCGGGAAGGGGGCCAAGCAGCCCCAGCATTTT.

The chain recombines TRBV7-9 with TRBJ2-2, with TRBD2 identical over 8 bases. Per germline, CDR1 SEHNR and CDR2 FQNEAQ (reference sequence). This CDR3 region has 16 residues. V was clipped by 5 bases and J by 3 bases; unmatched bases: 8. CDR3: CASSPRLRGDTGELFF. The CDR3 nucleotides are TGTGCCAGCAGCCCCCGGTTGCGGGGGGACACCGGGGAGCTGTTTTTT. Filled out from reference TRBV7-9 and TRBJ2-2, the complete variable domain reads DTGVSQNPRHKITKRGQNVTFRCDPISEHNRLYWYRQTLGQGPEFLTYFQNEAQLEKSRLLSDRFSAERPKGSFSTLEIQRTEQGDSAMYLCASSPRLRGDTGELFFGEGSRLTVL.

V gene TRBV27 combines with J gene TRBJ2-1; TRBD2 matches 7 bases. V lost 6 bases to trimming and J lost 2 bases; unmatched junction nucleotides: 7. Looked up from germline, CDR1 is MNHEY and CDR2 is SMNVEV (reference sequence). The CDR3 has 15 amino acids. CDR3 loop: CASRWAGATYNEQFF. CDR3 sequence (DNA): TGTGCCAGCAGATGGGCGGGAGCCACCTACAATGAGCAGTTCTTC.